These T cell receptor beta chains were read from a single sample in a study of radiation and T cells in renal cell carcinoma. Some clones are missing from TCRdb's copy, which holds only in-frame ones; the method was immunoSEQ multiplex PCR. The sample yields about 140,000 clones, approximately 87% seen once. Source: blood, taken from a patient whose treatment included radiotherapy and nephrectomy. The source is a woman aged 50 to 65 with renal cell carcinoma. Both conserved end residues are part of each CDR3. The D gene is left open where the match is weak. Rows give clone size only sometimes, using once, few, many, or a class for an expanded clone.

CDR3 length	D gene	J gene	clone size	V gene	CDR3 DNA	CDR3 protein
14	TRBD1	TRBJ1-5	once	TRBV29-1	TGCAGCGTTTCCTTACAGGGGGGCAATCAGCCCCAGCATTTT	CSVSLQGGNQPQHF
16	-	TRBJ2-7	-	TRBV21-1	TGTGCCAGCAGCACCCGATGTAGCGGGGGCTCCTACGAGCAGTACTTC	CASSTRCSGGSYEQYF
15	TRBD1	TRBJ1-4	-	TRBV5-1	TGCGCCAGCAGCGAGGACAGGGCTCGAGATGAAAAACTGTTTTTT	CASSEDRARDEKLFF
13	-	TRBJ2-3	-	TRBV10-1	TGCGCCAGCAGTGACCATAGCACAGATACGCAGTATTTT	CASSDHSTDTQYF
13	-	TRBJ2-2	-	TRBV27	TGTGCCAGCAGTTCGACTACCCCTGGGGAGCTGTTTTTT	CASSSTTPGELFF
14	-	TRBJ1-1	-	TRBV7-2	TGTGCCAGCAGCTTAGTCGAACGGGGGAGCCGAGCTTTCTTT	CASSLVERGSRAFF
16	TRBD1	TRBJ1-5	-	TRBV10-3	TGTGCCATCAGTGTAGGACAGGGCGGGAGCAATCAGCCCCAGCATTTT	CAISVGQGGSNQPQHF
16	-	TRBJ2-3	-	TRBV23-1	TGCGCCAGCAGTCAGGGCCCGGGGGGCAGCACAGATACGCAGTATTTT	CASSQGPGGSTDTQYF
14	TRBD1	TRBJ1-2	-	TRBV6-5	TGTGCCAGCAGTTCCTCGACAGGGGGAGATGGCTACACCTTC	CASSSSTGGDGYTF
11	-	TRBJ2-3	-	TRBV10-3	TGTGCCATCAGGAACACAGATACGCAGTATTTT	CAIRNTDTQYF
15	-	TRBJ2-6	-	TRBV30	TGTGCCTGGAGTGTAGATCAAGTTGGGGCCAACGTCCTGACTTTC	CAWSVDQVGANVLTF
13	-	TRBJ1-3	-	TRBV29-1	TGCAGCGTTGAACCAGACTCTGGAAACACCATATATTTT	CSVEPDSGNTIYF